This T cell receptor beta chain was retrieved from a study of regulatory T cells in long-lasting Graves disease (dated by TCRdb to the early 2020s). About the investigation overall: Persistent Graves' disease was defined as antithyroid drug treatment for over 5 years with persistently positive TSH receptor autoantibodies. A total of roughly 35 samples underwent TCR sequencing: some 13 from persistent and around 20 from newly diagnosed Graves' disease patients. Patients with persistent Graves' disease were compared with patients with newly diagnosed Graves' disease using TCR sequencing and RNA sequencing of peripheral blood. The study was conducted in China and was registered as a clinical trial. On average, persistent Graves' disease patients in the clinical cohort had been on antithyroid drugs for approximately ten years.

This clonotype was seen many times. Its target antigen remains unknown. No base qualities exist here, and no much larger clone lies one base off it. Explained via the paper, the time point label denotes: persistent/refractory GD, antithyroid drugs over 5 years with positive TRAb. RNA was extracted from PBMCs in TRIzol for both TCR sequencing and RNA sequencing. The diagnosis of Graves' disease followed American Thyroid Association guidelines. Recruitment of patients was carried out at an endocrinology department in Xi'an, China. Each patient gave approximately 9.7 milliliters of peripheral blood, collected in an EDTA anticoagulant tube. PBMCs were isolated by Ficoll Paque Plus density gradient separation without further T cell sorting. An Agilent 2100 Bioanalyzer and agarose gel were used to assess RNA quality, and a NanoDrop 2000 was used to measure RNA concentration. Library preparation was by multiplex PCR. The data were produced on an Illumina HiSeq 4000. CDR3 regions were amplified by Arm-PCR with iRepertoire HTBI primers to construct TCR beta libraries. Before sequencing, the PCR products went through gel purification. The original methods were these. Gene usage analysis of CDR3 amino acid clonotypes relied on the roughly 60 TRBV and about 15 TRBJ segments identified across samples. COPE and FqMerger were used to merge filtered high-quality paired reads into contigs. BLAST was used to align contigs to the IMGT TRBV, TRBD and TRBJ reference genes, and CDR3 was defined following IMGT. Clonotypes above 0.1% frequency were classified as highly expanded clones. Shannon entropy was used to measure repertoire diversity, and the Gini coefficient was used to measure V-J evenness. A clonotype was considered public if more than one individual shared it. TCRdb reworked the public reads: Q25 trimming with fastp, MiXCR clone assembly, productive beta chains retained. Rows with a matching CDR3 protein are joined into one entry that keeps the most common DNA and genes. The V and J calls here are based on TCRdb, not the publication. Counted in this sample were a few hundred thousand distinct CDR3 sequences; around 24% of them appeared once. The ten largest clonotypes hold over 25% of the sample.

The V end gives up 5 bases and the J end 5 bases, leaving 11 bases in the junction not matched to a gene. CDR1 is given as SNHLY and CDR2 as FYNNEI, both from the germline V gene. The CDR3 sequence holds 15 residues, the cysteine and phenylalanine included. Only the CDR3 DNA stays, 45 bases, in frame from base 1. Paper-wide results and their limitations: Compared with newly diagnosed patients, persistent Graves' disease patients had lower TCR Shannon entropy and fewer highly expanded clones, which suggests clonal expansion. Sequencing and analysis were limited to the TCR beta chain. TRBV28, TRBJ1-2 and TRBJ2-5 were preferentially used in persistent disease, while TRBV20-1 and TRBJ2-1 were favored in newly diagnosed disease. The authors acknowledged the small sample size as a limitation that may reduce accuracy. Only peripheral blood was studied, because thyroid tissue, the primary lesion, was inaccessible. Patients with persistent disease shared more public clonotypes (roughly 2,900) than newly diagnosed patients did (966).

The sequence is built from TRBV2 and TRBJ2-7; a stretch of 8 junction bases matches TRBD2. Material: peripheral blood mononuclear cells (PBMCs), obtained when the disease was refractory, from a patient treated with antithyroid drugs. This receptor was obtained from a female donor with Graves disease. The CDR3 in this case is CASSPSGPRADEQYF. The DNA sequence reads TGTGCCAGCAGTCCTAGCGGGCCCAGAGCCGACGAGCAGTACTTC.